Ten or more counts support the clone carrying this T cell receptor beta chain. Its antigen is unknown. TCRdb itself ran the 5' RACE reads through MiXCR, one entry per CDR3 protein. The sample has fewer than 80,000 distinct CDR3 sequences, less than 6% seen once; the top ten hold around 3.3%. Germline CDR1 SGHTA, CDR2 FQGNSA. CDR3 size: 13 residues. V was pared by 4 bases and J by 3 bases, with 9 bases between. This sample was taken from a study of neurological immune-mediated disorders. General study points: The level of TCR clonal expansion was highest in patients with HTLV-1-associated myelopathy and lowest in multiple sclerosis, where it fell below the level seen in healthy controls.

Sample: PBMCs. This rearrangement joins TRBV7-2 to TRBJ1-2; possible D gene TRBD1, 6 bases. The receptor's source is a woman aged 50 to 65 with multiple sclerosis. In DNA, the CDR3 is TGTGCCAGCAGCTACAGGGTAGACTATGGCTACACCTTC. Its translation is CASSYRVDYGYTF.